Described below is a single T cell receptor beta chain sequence and its context. Germline V gives CDR1 SEHNR, CDR2 FQNEAQ (reference sequence). V lost 5 bases, J lost 8 bases, and 15 bases lay in between. This CDR3 region has 13 residues. The sample belongs to a study of blood T cells in healthy people across ages. A second PCR of 7 to 11 cycles used a sample-barcoded 5' primer and a J-beta primer mix. Each TCR beta cDNA got a 12-nucleotide random molecular identifier. Per sample, CDR3-containing paired-end reads numbered at least 2.5 million. TCRdb re-called the 5' RACE reads through MiXCR, storing one row per CDR3 protein. The repertoire holds 1.5 million to 2 million distinct CDR3 sequences, with about two fifths as singletons. Isolation of PBMCs gave at least 6.5 million cells per sample.

Sequenced sample: blood. The V call is TRBV7-9, the J call TRBJ1-1; perhaps TRBD1 as D (5 bases). The receptor comes from a human donor in good health. The CDR3 nucleotides read TGTGCCAGCAGCACCCAGGGACTGGCAGAAGCTTTCTTT. Its protein product is CASSTQGLAEAFF.